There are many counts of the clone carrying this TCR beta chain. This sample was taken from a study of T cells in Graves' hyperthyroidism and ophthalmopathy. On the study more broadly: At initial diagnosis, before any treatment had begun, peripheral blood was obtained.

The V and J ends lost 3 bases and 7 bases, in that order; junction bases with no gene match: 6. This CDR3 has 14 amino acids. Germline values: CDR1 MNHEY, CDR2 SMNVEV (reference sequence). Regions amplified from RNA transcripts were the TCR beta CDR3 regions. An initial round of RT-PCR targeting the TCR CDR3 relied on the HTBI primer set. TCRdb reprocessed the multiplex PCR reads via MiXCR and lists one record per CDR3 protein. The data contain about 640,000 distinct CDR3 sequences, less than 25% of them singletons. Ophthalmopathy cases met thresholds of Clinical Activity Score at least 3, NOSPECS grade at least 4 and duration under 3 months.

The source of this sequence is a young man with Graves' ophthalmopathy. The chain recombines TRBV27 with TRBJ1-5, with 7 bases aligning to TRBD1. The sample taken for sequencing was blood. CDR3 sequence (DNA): TGTGCCAGCAGTTTGACAGGGTCTGGACAGCCCCAGCATTTT. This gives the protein CASSLTGSGQPQHF.